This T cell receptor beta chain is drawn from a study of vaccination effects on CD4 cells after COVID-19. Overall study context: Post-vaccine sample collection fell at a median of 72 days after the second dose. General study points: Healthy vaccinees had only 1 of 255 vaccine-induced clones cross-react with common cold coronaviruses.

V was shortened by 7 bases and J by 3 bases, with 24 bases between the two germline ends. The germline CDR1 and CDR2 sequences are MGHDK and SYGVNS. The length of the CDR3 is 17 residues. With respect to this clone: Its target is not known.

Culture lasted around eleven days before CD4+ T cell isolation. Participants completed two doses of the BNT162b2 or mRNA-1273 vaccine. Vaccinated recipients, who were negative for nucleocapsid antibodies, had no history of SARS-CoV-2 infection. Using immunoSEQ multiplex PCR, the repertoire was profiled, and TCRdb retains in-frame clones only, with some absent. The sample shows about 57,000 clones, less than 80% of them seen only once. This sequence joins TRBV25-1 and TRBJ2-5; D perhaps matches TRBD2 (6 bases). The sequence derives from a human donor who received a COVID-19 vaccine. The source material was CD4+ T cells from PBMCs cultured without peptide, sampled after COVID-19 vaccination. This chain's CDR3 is CASTPDRWGVPEETQYF. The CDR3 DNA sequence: TGTGCCAGCACACCCGACCGCTGGGGGGTTCCTGAAGAGACCCAGTACTTC.